This T cell receptor (beta chain) was profiled in a study of cytomegalovirus exposure and HLA in healthy donors. Germline V lookup: CDR1 MNHNY, CDR2 SVGAGI (reference sequence). V lost 5 bases and J lost 4; bases outside the gene matches: 10. CDR3 length: 15 residues. PCR was performed using 60 Vbeta and 13 Jbeta primers. Profiled with immunoSEQ multiplex PCR; TCRdb holds only in-frame clones, not every one. The repertoire holds about 150,000 clones, with roughly 80% as singletons. A note on this clone: No antigen is known for it.

General observations from the study: Researchers counted 180 or so TCR beta chains as cytomegalovirus-associated.

The chain links TRBV6-6 to TRBJ2-7; TRBD2 aligns across 8 bases. The sample consisted of PBMCs. This TCR derives from a boy younger than 10 in good health and CMV-seronegative. The CDR3 loop reads CASSTPAGGLYEQYF. CDR3 nucleotides: TGTGCCAGCAGTACCCCGGCGGGAGGCTTATACGAGCAGTACTTC.